This T cell receptor (beta chain) was captured in a study of T-cell reconstitution after alpha-beta-depleted transplantation in children. This clonotype has at least ten counts. The CDR3 totals 13 residues. Germline CDR1 and CDR2: ENHRY and SYGVKD. The junction had 6 bases not matched to a gene; V was cut back by 7 bases and J by 3 bases. Preparation of the TCRbeta library involved a method that used unique molecular identifiers. MiXCR, applied by TCRdb to the PCR reads, yields one record per CDR3 protein. The sample yields around 200,000 distinct CDR3 sequences, approximately 8% seen once. The material was PBMCs, mostly from graft donor cells, obtained 360 days after TCRalphabeta/CD19-depleted stem cell transplant. The sequence derives from a male patient under 10 years old who had a stem cell transplant for acute myeloid leukemia, so the T cells may come from the graft donor. This rearrangement joins TRBV10-3 to TRBJ2-7; 7 nucleotides agree with TRBD1. The CDR3 loop is CAINRDRDYEQYF. The CDR3 bases are TGTGCCATCAACCGGGACAGAGACTACGAGCAGTACTTC.